This T cell receptor (beta chain) was found in a study of blood T cell repertoires in COVID-19. Method: immunoSEQ multiplex PCR; TCRdb's copy keeps in-frame clones and lacks some. The sample shows approximately 330,000 clones, about nine tenths of them seen only once. Germline loops: CDR1 MDHEN, CDR2 SYDVKM. Deletions cut 5 bases from V and 5 bases from J, with 21 bases between. This CDR3 is built from 16 residues. Followed longitudinally, the Seattle patients had been enrolled during active infection. V and J are TRBV28 and TRBJ1-1; a possible D gene is TRBD1 (5 bases). The sample comprised peripheral blood. The TCR sequence derives from a man aged 25-45 years with COVID-19, enrolled during active disease. CDR3 DNA sequence: TGTGCCAGCAGTCGCCGGGACTTTCACCGAGGGACTGAAGCTTTCTTT. This sequence encodes CASSRRDFHRGTEAFF. The whole variable domain, remainder taken from reference TRBV28 and TRBJ1-1, is DVKVTQSSRYLVKRTGEKVFLECVQDMDHENMFWYRQDPGLGLRLIYFSYDVKMKEKGDIPEGYSVSREKKERFSLILESASTNQTSMYLCASSRRDFHRGTEAFFGQGTRLTVV.